The 10 T cell receptor beta chains below were found in one sample sequenced in a study of identical twins. In TCRdb, the 5' RACE reads were re-called with MiXCR into one record per CDR3 protein. The data contain 1.5 million to 2 million distinct CDR3 sequences, more than 30% of them singletons. Sequencing input: cord blood. These TCRs come from a newborn girl in good health.

This clonotype was observed a handful of times. This chain joins TRBV20-1 and TRBJ2-5, with a weak D call TRBD2 (6 bases). CDR3 length: 12 amino acids. Trimming took 2 bases from V and 7 from J, leaving 11 bases between them. Germline V CDR1 and CDR2: DFQATT, SNEGSKA (reference sequence). The CDR3 coding sequence is TGCAGTGCTAGAAAGGAGGGAACGACCCAGTACTTC. This gives the protein CSARKEGTTQYF.

A few counts support this clonotype. V and J are TRBV7-8 and TRBJ1-2, with D possibly being TRBD1 (6 bases). CDR3 length: 15 amino acids. Germline CDR1 is SGHVS and CDR2 is FQNEAQ. Trimming took 1 base from V and 1 from J, leaving 10 bases between them. CDR3 in amino acids: CASSLVGGNNYGYTF. In nucleotides, the CDR3 is TGTGCCAGCAGCTTAGTAGGGGGAAATAACTATGGCTACACCTTC.

The rearrangement uses TRBV5-1 and TRBJ2-1; 10 nucleotides line up with TRBD2. The CDR3 runs 16 residues. Germline CDR1 and CDR2: SGHRS and YFSETQ. Trimming removed 4 bases from V and 4 bases from J; junction bases left unmatched: 8. The CDR3 bases are TGCGCCAGCAGCCCGCAAGCGGGAGGGCGTTACAATGAGCAGTTCTTC. Translating it yields CASSPQAGGRYNEQFF.

In its sample, this clonotype was seen a few times. The rearrangement joins TRBV6-2 or TRBV6-3 to TRBJ2-4, with 10 nucleotides matching TRBD1. The DNA end lines up better with TRBJ2-7; the J call may be wrong. This CDR3 is built from 13 residues. Germline lookup yields CDR1 MNHEY and CDR2 SVGEGT. Here the CDR3 DNA reads TGTGCCAGCATCCGGGACAGGGGCTACGAGCAGTACTTC. Residues: CASIRDRGYEQYF.

This clonotype was detected only a few times. This chain joins TRBV4-2 and TRBJ2-3, with 7 nucleotides matching TRBD2. J was trimmed by 0 bases and V by 0 bases; bases with no gene match: 9. The CDR3 contains 18 residues. From germline, CDR1 is LGHNA and CDR2 YNFKEQ. The CDR3 nucleotides read TGTGCCAGCAGCCAAGATAGGCTCGCGGGAGACAGCACAGATACGCAGTATTTT. Its translation is CASSQDRLAGDSTDTQYF.

The chain uses TRBV2 and TRBJ2-1; D is uncertain. Germline assignment: CDR1 SNHLY and CDR2 FYNNEI. The CDR3 is 11 residues long. V shed 3 bases and J shed 9 bases, with 6 bases lying between them. CDR3 sequence reads: CASSEVGEQFF. In DNA, the CDR3 is TGTGCCAGCAGTGAGGTGGGTGAGCAGTTCTTC.

The sample holds a few counts of this clonotype. V and J are TRBV4-1 and TRBJ2-1, with 8 positions matching TRBD2. After removal of 1 base from V and 2 bases from J, the junction contained 4 bases not matched to a gene. Germline V lookup: CDR1 MGHRA, CDR2 YSYEKL. This CDR3 contains 16 residues. This CDR3 reads CASSQASGSTYNEQFF. In nucleotides, the CDR3 is TGCGCCAGCAGCCAAGCCAGCGGGAGCACCTACAATGAGCAGTTCTTC.

V usage is TRBV27 and J usage is TRBJ2-5; TRBD2 matches 13 bases. The length of the CDR3 is 16 residues. After removal of 5 bases from V and 11 bases from J, the junction contained 14 bases not matched to a gene. Germline CDR1 MNHEY, CDR2 SMNVEV (reference sequence). For the CDR3, the DNA is TGTGCCAGCAGTCTCGGACTAGCGGGAGCTGGAAATGAGCAGTACTTC. Protein sequence: CASSLGLAGAGNEQYF.

In regard to this clonotype: This sequence may be a read error, since a much larger clone differs from it by one base. The chain recombines TRBV5-1 with TRBJ2-5; D is possibly TRBD1 (5 bases). Germline V gives CDR1 SGHRS, CDR2 YFSETQ. V was cut by 0 bases and J by 11 bases, with 17 bases left in between. This CDR3 spans 14 amino acids. The CDR3 sequence is CASSLGQPYNEQYF. The CDR3 DNA reads as TGCGCCAGCAGCTTGGGACAGCCCTACAATGAGCAGTACTTC. The full variable domain, in which reference TRBV5-1 and TRBJ2-5 provide the parts outside the CDR3, is KAGVTQTPRYLIKTRGQQVTLSCSPISGHRSVSWYQQTPGQGLQFLFEYFSETQRNKGNFPGRFSGRQFSNSRSEMNVSTLELGDSALYLCASSLGQPYNEQYFGPGTRLLVL.

The sample holds a few counts of this clonotype. The rearrangement joins TRBV27 to TRBJ1-2; D remains unclear. The CDR3 has 14 residues. Trimming cost V 5 bases and J 0 bases, with 10 bases left between them. CDR1 and CDR2 (germline): MNHEY, SMNVEV (reference sequence). CDR3 nucleotide sequence: TGTGCCAGCAGTCCCCTCTTAGCTAACTATGGCTACACCTTC. The encoded protein is CASSPLLANYGYTF.